This T cell receptor (beta chain) appears in the sequencing data of a study of T cell responses to AZD1222 COVID-19 vaccine (dated by TCRdb to the early 2020s). The study in broad terms: AZD1222 recipients whose second dose came at about 4 weeks and those whose second dose came at about 12 weeks were combined into one group, since spike-specific TCR depth and breadth did not differ between the two schedules. TCR sequencing was performed for about 250 trial participants, of whom around 200 were given two doses of AZD1222 and around 25 were given two doses of MenACWY control vaccine. Trial participants were enrolled by age into 18-55, 56-69 and 70-plus year subgroups, with approximately 150, 28 and 58 TCR-sequenced participants respectively. Broad study findings and their caveats: The vaccine-associated CD4 TCRs covered the entire spike protein, and the dominant responses fell in regions 160-218 and 743-854. Conclusions about previously exposed vaccinees are limited, since just 5 or 6 AZD1222 recipients were seropositive for SARS-CoV-2 at baseline. Participants were mostly white British, with more females than males. The authors suggested clonal diversity may have been underestimated. After two AZD1222 doses, both the breadth and the depth of spike-specific TCRs were significantly higher than at day 0 and than in MenACWY recipients. Epitopes outside the regions mutated in the B.1.351 and B.1.1.7 variants were reportedly recognized by nearly half of the unique spike-specific TCRs. Because no day 14 peak-response samples were available, the repertoires could be characterized only after the peak T cell response. In the small 56-69-year group, the increase in depth fell short of significance, most likely because of low power.

Details on this clone: This receptor's antigen is unknown. Base qualities are missing; no much larger clone stands one base away.

The CDR3 regions of human TCRbeta chains were subjected to immunosequencing. Concerning the study's data processing: TCRs in the repertoires were matched against a reference library of SARS-CoV-2-specific TCRs that had been generated with the MIRA antigen-specificity platform. Breadth was defined as the fraction of unique TCRs that were SARS-CoV-2-associated. Depth was defined as the fraction of total T cells that were SARS-CoV-2-associated. Using the MIRA data, each spike-specific TCR was assigned both to the spike region to which the TCR was reactive and to a CD4 or CD8 class. Log10-transformed breadth and depth values were compared by one-way ANOVA with Sidak's multiple comparisons tests. TCRdb limited this immuneACCESS table to in-frame rearrangements with V and J called. A share of clones is missing; checked studies link under half to unresolved V genes, and the rest is unexplained. V and J calls and clone size are those listed in that table; D and trimming were worked out from the DNA. Here the sample has fewer than 200,000 clones; 80% to 95% occur a single time. The ten largest clones take up around 1.6% of the sample.

The germline V gene (reference sequence) provides CDR1 MNHEY and CDR2 SMNVEV. Including the terminal cysteine and phenylalanine, the CDR3 comprises 18 residues. Only the CDR3 region is kept as DNA, spanning 54 bases read in frame from base 1. Relative to germline, V is missing 0 bases and J is missing 3 bases, with 5 bases of the junction outside any gene match. This specimen's time point label, interpreted: baseline before first vaccination. Vaccinee samples were obtained from the UK trials COV001 and COV002, which included a single-blind randomized controlled phase 2/3 trial of AZD1222 (ChAdOx1 nCoV-19) in healthy adults. For TCRbeta chain sequencing, PBMC samples were collected from trial participants at day 0 and at day 28 after the second dose.

The clonotype comes from an adult in good health. The V gene is TRBV27 and the J gene is TRBJ2-7, and 16 junction bases match TRBD2. Here the sequenced sample was peripheral blood, taken on day 0 of AZD1222 vaccination. The nucleotide sequence is given as TGTGCCAGCAGTTTATCGGGACTAGCGGGAGGGAGACACTACGAGCAGTACTTC. The translation is CASSLSGLAGGRHYEQYF.